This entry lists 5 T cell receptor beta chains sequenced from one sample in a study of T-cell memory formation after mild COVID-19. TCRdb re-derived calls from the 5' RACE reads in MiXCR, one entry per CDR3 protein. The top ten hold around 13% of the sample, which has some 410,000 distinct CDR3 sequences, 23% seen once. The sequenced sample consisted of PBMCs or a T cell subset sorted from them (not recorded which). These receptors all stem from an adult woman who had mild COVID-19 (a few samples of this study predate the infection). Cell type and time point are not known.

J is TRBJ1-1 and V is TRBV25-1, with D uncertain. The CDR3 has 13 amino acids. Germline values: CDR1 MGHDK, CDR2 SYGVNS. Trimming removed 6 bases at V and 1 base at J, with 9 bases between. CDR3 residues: CASRYGPNTEAFF. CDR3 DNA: TGTGCCAGCAGGTACGGGCCGAACACTGAAGCTTTCTTT.

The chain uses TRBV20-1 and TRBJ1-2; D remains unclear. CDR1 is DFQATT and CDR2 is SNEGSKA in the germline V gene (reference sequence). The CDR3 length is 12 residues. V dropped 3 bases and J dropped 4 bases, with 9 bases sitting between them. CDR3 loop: CSASIGRYGYTF. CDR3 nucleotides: TGCAGTGCTAGCATCGGTCGCTATGGCTACACCTTC.

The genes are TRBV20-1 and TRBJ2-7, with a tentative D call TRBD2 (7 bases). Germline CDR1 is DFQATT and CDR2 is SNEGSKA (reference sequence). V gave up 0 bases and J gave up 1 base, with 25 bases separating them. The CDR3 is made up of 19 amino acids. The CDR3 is CSARDLYGEGGQVSYEQYF. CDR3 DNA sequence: TGCAGTGCTAGAGATCTATATGGAGAGGGGGGGCAAGTTTCCTACGAGCAGTACTTC.

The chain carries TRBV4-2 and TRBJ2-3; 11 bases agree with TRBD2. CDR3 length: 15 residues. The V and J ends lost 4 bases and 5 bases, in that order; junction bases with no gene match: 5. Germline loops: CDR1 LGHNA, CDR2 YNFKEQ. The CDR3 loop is CASSPTSGMGDTQYF. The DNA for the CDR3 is TGTGCCAGCAGCCCGACTAGCGGGATGGGAGATACGCAGTATTTT.

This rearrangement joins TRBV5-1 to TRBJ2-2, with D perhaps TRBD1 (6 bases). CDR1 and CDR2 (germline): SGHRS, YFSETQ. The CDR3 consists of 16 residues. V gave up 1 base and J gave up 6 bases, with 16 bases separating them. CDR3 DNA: TGCGCCAGCAGCTTGTACCTTACAGGGATGCCCGGGGAGCTGTTTTTT. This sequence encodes CASSLYLTGMPGELFF.